This T cell receptor beta chain was obtained from a study of blood T cell repertoires in COVID-19 (dated by TCRdb to the early 2020s). Study-level background: Samples from collaborators originated in the United States, Italy and Spain and spanned both the acute and convalescent phases of COVID-19. The material from the prospective study consisted of cDNA or gDNA derived from T cells, B-cell-depleted T cells, or PBMCs. Deeply sampled blood TCRbeta repertoires from subjects exposed to, actively infected with, or recovered from COVID-19 were included in the dataset. A freely available public database, intended as a resource for researchers studying the immune response to SARS-CoV-2, is where the repertoires were released. Samples came from the ongoing ImmuneRACE study (first 160 participants) plus 1,254 subjects from 6 global collaborators. Nearly every sample came with metadata listing a de-identified subject ID, COVID-19 status, age in years and sex. Where available, HLA class I and class II types were taken from metadata supplied by the sample provider and were not determined by assay-based typing. General findings and caveats noted by the study authors: The amount of clinical and demographic metadata varied by source and participant and was provided uncurated.

TCRbeta CDR3 regions were amplified from genomic DNA using the immunoSEQ Assay, a bias-controlled multiplex PCR. In the source study's methods: Nucleated cell counts per sample were estimated from amplification of reference gene primers within the assay. Sequence reads were collapsed and filtered to measure the absolute abundance of every unique TCRbeta CDR3 rearrangement. For each sample, productive Simpson clonality was calculated by taking the square root of Simpson's diversity index across productive rearrangements. Imported from immuneACCESS, the table was reduced by TCRdb to in-frame sequences with V and J called. These copies leave out some clones; in studies compared against another copy, an unresolved V gene accounts for under half, and the cause of the remainder is not known. V and J calls plus clone size are reproduced from that table; the DNA served to infer D and trimming. Here the sample has under 100,000 clones; roughly 80% occur a single time. About 23% of the sample comes from the top ten.

Comments on this clone: Its antigen is not yet known. Base qualities are not recorded, but no much larger clone differs from it by a single base.

As encoded in the germline V gene, CDR1 is SGHAT while CDR2 is FQNNGV. At the junction V is shortened by 2 bases and J by 8 bases; bases outside the gene matches: 6. Spanning cysteine to phenylalanine, the CDR3 consists of 15 amino acids. The DNA shown is the 45-base CDR3, in frame from base 1. The collaborating institutions used their own protocols to collect whole blood in K2EDTA tubes. For TCRbeta analysis, collaborators shipped samples in one of three forms: frozen whole blood, isolated PBMCs, or DNA extracted from either of those sample types. The sequenced sample consisted of peripheral blood. The V and J segments used are TRBV11-2 and TRBJ2-1; 10 central bases correspond to TRBD2. The receptor comes from an older man with active or convalescent COVID-19. The DNA sequence follows: TGTGCCAGCAGCTTAAATACAGCGGGGGGGTATGAGCAGTTCTTC. Its protein reads: CASSLNTAGGYEQFF.